This paragraph covers one T cell receptor beta chain sequence. The sample belongs to a study of CD8 T cells in Susac syndrome. Random hexamers primed reverse transcription of roughly 0.5 to 1 ug RNA. The CDR3 of TCR beta was amplified by immunoSEQ multiplex PCR across 54 Vbeta and 13 Jbeta. From the immunoSEQ multiplex PCR reads, TCRdb called clonotypes with MiXCR, one entry per CDR3 protein. The table includes about 160,000 distinct CDR3 sequences, 94% detected once. Relapsing-remitting disease, either stable or active, was present in the multiple sclerosis controls, who were treatment-naive patients. Negative magnetic isolation gave CD8+ and CD4+ cells; FACS enriched CD8+ TEMRA. Sequencing was carried out using CD4+ T cells from PBMCs. This receptor was taken from a human donor with multiple sclerosis.

The CDR3 nucleotides read TGCAGTGCTAGAGGCCAAGGACAAATAACAGATACGCAGTATTTT. Its translation: CSARGQGQITDTQYF. The genes are TRBV20-1 and TRBJ2-3; TRBD1 is a possible D gene (5 bases). CDR3 length: 15 amino acids. Germline CDR1 is DFQATT and CDR2 is SNEGSKA (reference sequence). V was cut by 1 base and J by 3 bases, with 14 bases left in between.